This entry lists 12 T cell receptor beta chains sequenced from one sample in a study of tumor and adjacent non-tumor tissue in lung cancer. The template was RNA from unsorted bulk tissue. A modified ARM-PCR protocol with three rounds of nested PCR amplified TCRbeta. TCRdb reanalysed the multiplex PCR reads using MiXCR and keeps one entry per CDR3 protein. The data contain 200,000 or so distinct CDR3 sequences, about 76% of them singletons. Specimen: lung tumor tissue. Receptors were obtained from a man in his sixties with non-small cell lung cancer.

The chain recombines TRBV6-6 with TRBJ2-7; D remains ambiguous. Germline lookup yields CDR1 MNHNY and CDR2 SVGAGI (reference sequence). The CDR3 has 13 residues. The V end was cut by 9 bases, the J end by 5 bases, with 17 bases between. The CDR3 here is CASNPTRIDEQYF. The CDR3, as DNA: TGTGCCAGTAACCCGACACGGATCGACGAGCAGTACTTC.

For this clonotype: The junction and the germline gene differ at one end; a read error may be behind it. The gene calls are TRBV5-1 and TRBJ2-1; the D gene is possibly TRBD1 (6 bases). The CDR3 has 15 amino acids. Germline CDR1 reads SGHRS; CDR2 reads YFSETQ. The chain's CDR3 is CASGAYVGAYNDQFF. CDR3 coding DNA: TGCGCCAGCGGGGCCTATGTGGGGGCCTACAATGATCAGTTCTTC.

To note about this clonotype: It is likely a read error, because the conserved phenylalanine at the end of the CDR3 is missing. No DNA is shown, since the ends of the CDR3 on it are uncertain; the CDR3 is the one TCRdb lists. V gene TRBV5-4 combines with J gene TRBJ2-1; the tabulated D call, TRBD2, remains unverified against the DNA. The CDR3 numbers 14 amino acids, ends counted. Germline CDR1 and CDR2: SGHNT and YYREEE (reference sequence). The CDR3 loop is CASSPTGTSGRANL.

This clonotype was seen a single time. A much more abundant neighbour one base away suggests this may be a read error. This CDR3 is CSARGTGNTEALF. DNA of the CDR3: TGCAGTGCTAGGGGGACAGGGAACACTGAAGCTTTATTT. The chain has TRBV20-1 and TRBJ1-1; TRBD1 agrees at 9 bases. Germline loops: CDR1 DFQATT, CDR2 SNEGSKA (reference sequence). The CDR3 has 13 amino acids.

The V and J genes are TRBV12-5 and TRBJ2-1; 8 bases align to TRBD1. CDR1 is LGHNT and CDR2 is FRNRAP in the germline V gene. Trimming cost V 7 bases and J 4 bases; bases outside gene matches: 9. The CDR3 is made up of 15 amino acids. CDR3 sequence: CASVLQGVDYNEQFF. In DNA form, the CDR3 reads TGTGCTAGTGTCCTACAGGGGGTCGATTACAATGAGCAGTTCTTC.

In the case of this clonotype: Just one base apart from a much larger clone, this may be a read error. The chain is built from TRBV20-1 and TRBJ2-3; weak D call: TRBD1 (6 bases). The CDR3 covers 15 residues. Germline CDR1 is DFQATT and CDR2 is SNEGSKA (reference sequence). CDR3 coding DNA: TGCAGAGCTCGTCAAGGGACAACTAGCACAGATACGCAGTATTTT. Translating gives CRARQGTTSTDTQYF.

The table lists this clonotype with a few counts. The chain uses TRBV12-3 or TRBV12-4 and TRBJ1-3; D remains ambiguous. V lost 7 bases and J lost 2, with 9 bases in between. The CDR3 spans 13 residues. The CDR3 DNA sequence: TGTGCCAGCAAACACTACACTGGAAACACCATATATTTT. Its translation is CASKHYTGNTIYF.

This clonotype was counted a single time. The missing conserved phenylalanine or tryptophan at the end of this CDR3 makes a read error likely. This chain links TRBV11-2 with TRBJ2-6, with TRBD1 identical over 7 bases. Germline V gives CDR1 SGHAT, CDR2 FQNNGV. The CDR3 runs 19 residues. J lost 2 bases, V lost 9 bases, and 19 bases had no gene match. Here the CDR3 DNA reads TGTGCCAGTAGTTTAGTTCCAAAGGACAGGCCCACTGGGGCCAACGTCCTGACTATC. It specifies CASSLVPKDRPTGANVLTI.

This clonotype was observed a handful of times. The V call is TRBV19, the J call TRBJ2-2, with a possible D match to TRBD2 (5 bases). Trimming stripped 2 bases from V and 1 base from J, with 8 bases between. In germline, CDR1 is LNHDA, CDR2 SQIVND (reference sequence). CDR3 length equals 15 residues. CDR3 amino acids: CASSIHAGNTGELFF. The CDR3 DNA follows: TGTGCCAGTAGTATACATGCGGGGAACACCGGGGAGCTGTTTTTT. The entire variable domain, with the rest obtained from reference TRBV19 and TRBJ2-2, is as follows: DGGITQSPKYLFRKEGQNVTLSCEQNLNHDAMYWYRQDPGQGLRLIYYSQIVNDFQKGDIAEGYSVSREKKESFPLTVTSAQKNPTAFYLCASSIHAGNTGELFFGEGSRLTVL.

The sample holds a few counts of this clonotype. A read error may be the cause here, since a much bigger clone is one base away. The rearrangement links TRBV5-4 to TRBJ1-2; TRBD1 matches 11 bases. The germline gives CDR1 SGHNT, CDR2 YYREEE (reference sequence). V was pared by 5 bases and J by 5 bases, with 11 bases of the junction left unmatched. This CDR3 has 16 amino acids. This CDR3 is CASRVRGDRGVYGYTF. The CDR3, as DNA: TGTGCCAGCAGGGTCAGGGGGGACAGGGGGGTTTATGGCTACACCTTC.

V and J are TRBV7-9 and TRBJ2-5, with D possibly being TRBD1 (6 bases). Trimming took off 0 bases at V and 4 bases at J, with 12 bases between the two ends. This CDR3 region has 15 residues. Germline V lookup: CDR1 SEHNR, CDR2 FQNEAQ (reference sequence). The CDR3 region has the DNA TGTGCCAGCAGCTTAGCGCTGGGGGCACGAGAGACCCAGTACTTC. It yields the protein CASSLALGARETQYF.

This clonotype occurred once. The CDR3 end shows no conserved phenylalanine or tryptophan, and so a read error is likely. The chain employs TRBV6-5 and TRBJ2-2; no definite D call. Germline-derived CDR1 and CDR2 are MNHEY and SVGAGI. This CDR3 has 11 amino acids. With 6 bases removed from V and 8 bases from J, the gap between germline ends came to 7 bases. CDR3 nucleotides: TGTGCCAGCAGGCGGCTTGGGGAGCTGTTTTTA. Translated: CASRRLGELFL.